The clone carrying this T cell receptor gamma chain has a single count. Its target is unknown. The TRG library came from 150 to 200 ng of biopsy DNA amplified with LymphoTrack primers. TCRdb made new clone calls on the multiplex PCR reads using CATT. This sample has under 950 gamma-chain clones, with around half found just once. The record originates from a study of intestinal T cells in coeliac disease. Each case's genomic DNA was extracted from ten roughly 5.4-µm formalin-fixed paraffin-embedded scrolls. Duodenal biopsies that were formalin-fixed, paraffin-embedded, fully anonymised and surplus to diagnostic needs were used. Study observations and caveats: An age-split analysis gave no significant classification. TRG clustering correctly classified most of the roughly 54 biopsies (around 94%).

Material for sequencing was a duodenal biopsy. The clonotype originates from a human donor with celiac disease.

Here the CDR3 DNA reads TGTGCCTCGGTAGTCTGTTGGTTCAAGATATTT. Residues: CASVVCWFKIF. This rearrangement joins TRGV11 to TRGJP1. Being an ORF, TRGV11 has a function that is uncertain. The CDR3 runs to 11 residues. V trimming: 14 bases; J trimming: 9 bases; junction bases outside the gene matches: 9.